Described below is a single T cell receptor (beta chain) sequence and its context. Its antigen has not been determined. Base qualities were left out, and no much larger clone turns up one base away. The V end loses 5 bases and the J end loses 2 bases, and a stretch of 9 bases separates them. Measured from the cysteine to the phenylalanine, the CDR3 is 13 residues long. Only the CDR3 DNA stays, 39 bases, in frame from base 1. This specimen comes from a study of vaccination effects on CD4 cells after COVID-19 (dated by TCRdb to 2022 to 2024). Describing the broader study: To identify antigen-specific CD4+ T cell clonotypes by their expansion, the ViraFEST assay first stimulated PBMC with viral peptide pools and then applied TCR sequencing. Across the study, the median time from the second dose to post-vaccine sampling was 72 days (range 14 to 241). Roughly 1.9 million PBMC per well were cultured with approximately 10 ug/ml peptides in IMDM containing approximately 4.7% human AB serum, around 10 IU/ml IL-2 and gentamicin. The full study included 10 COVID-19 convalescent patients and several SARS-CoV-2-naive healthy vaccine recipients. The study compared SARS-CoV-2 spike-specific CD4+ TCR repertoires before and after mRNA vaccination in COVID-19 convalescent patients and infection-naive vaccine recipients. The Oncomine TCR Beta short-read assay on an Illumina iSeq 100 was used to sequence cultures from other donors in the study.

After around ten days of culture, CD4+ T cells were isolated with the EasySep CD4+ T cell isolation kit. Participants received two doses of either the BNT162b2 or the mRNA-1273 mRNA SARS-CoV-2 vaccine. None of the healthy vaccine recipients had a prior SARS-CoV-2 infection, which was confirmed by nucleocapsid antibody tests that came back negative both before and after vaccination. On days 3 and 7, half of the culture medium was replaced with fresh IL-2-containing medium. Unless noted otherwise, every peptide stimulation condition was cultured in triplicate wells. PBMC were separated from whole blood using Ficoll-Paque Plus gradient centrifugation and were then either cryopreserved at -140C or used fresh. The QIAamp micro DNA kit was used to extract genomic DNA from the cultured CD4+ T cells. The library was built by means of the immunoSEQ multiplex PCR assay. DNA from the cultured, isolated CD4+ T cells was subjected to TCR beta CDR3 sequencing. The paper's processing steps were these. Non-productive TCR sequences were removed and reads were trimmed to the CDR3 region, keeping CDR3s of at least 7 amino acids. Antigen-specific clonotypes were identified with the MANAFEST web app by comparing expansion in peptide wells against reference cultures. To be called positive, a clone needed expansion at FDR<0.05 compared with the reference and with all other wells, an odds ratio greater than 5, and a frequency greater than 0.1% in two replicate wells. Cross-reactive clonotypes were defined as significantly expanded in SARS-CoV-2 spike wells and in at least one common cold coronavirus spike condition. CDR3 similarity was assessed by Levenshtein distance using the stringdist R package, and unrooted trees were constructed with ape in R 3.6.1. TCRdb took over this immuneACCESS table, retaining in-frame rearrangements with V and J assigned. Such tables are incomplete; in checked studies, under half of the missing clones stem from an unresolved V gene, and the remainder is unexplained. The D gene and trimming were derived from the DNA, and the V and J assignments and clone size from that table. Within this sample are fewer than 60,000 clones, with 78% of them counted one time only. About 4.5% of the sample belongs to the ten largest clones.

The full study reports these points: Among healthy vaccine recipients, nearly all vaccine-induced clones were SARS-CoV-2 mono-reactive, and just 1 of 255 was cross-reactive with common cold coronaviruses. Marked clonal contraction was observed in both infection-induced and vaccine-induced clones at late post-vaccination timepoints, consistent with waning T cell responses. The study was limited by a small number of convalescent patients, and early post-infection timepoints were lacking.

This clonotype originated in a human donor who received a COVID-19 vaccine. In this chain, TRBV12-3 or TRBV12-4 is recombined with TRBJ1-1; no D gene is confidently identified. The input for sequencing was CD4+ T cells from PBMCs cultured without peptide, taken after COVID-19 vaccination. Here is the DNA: TGTGCCAGCAGTCTTCAGGTTAACACTGAAGCTTTCTTT. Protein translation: CASSLQVNTEAFF.